This TCR beta chain was captured by sequencing in a study of CD8 T cell repertoires and HIV-1 epitope variants. Study background: T cells were stimulated with Twenty-five Gag and Nef peptides separately. Tested: three Gag epitope families, Nef HW9 and YT9.

Sequencing of TCR beta CDR3 used immunoSEQ survey depth. TCRdb's copy holds only in-frame clones and misses some; the assay was immunoSEQ multiplex PCR. The sample carries about 1,100 clones, around 66% recorded once. In regard to this clone: Antigen specificity is unknown.

With V trimmed by 3 bases and J by 5 bases, 15 bases remained unmatched. This CDR3 is built from 17 residues. The germline V gene encodes CDR1 WSHSY and CDR2 SAAADI. The rearrangement uses TRBV10-2 and TRBJ2-7; 8 nucleotides match TRBD2. The sample taken for sequencing was cultured CD8+ T cells derived from PBMCs. The receptor was isolated from a male donor with HIV. CDR3 nucleotides: TGCGCCAGCAGTGATTATCCCCCCAGCGGGGGAATCGACGAGCAGTACTTC. Protein: CASSDYPPSGGIDEQYF.